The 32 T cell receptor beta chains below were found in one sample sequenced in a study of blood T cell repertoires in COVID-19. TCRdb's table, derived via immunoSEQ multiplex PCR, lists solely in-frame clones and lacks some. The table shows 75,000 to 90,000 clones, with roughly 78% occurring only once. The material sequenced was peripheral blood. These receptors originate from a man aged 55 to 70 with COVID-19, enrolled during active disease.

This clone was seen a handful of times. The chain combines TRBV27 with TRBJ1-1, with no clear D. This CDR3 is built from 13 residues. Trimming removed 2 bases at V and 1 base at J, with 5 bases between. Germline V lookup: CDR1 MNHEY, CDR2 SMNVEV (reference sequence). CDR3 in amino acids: CASSLTQNTEAFF. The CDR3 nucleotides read TGTGCCAGCAGTTTAACACAGAACACTGAAGCTTTCTTT.

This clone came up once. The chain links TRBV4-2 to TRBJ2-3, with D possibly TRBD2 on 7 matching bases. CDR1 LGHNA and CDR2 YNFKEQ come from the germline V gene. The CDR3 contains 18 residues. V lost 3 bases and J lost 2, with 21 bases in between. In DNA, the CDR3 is TGTGCCAGCAGCCAGGACCCTATGGACGGGGGGCCCACAGATACGCAGTATTTT. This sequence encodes CASSQDPMDGGPTDTQYF.

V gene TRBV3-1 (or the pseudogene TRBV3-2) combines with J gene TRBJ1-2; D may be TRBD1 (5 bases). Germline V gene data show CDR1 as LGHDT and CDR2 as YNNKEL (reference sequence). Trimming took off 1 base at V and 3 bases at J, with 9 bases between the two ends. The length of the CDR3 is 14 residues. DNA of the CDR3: TGTGCCAGCAGCCAAGGGGGCAGGGACTATGGCTACACCTTC. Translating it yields CASSQGGRDYGYTF.

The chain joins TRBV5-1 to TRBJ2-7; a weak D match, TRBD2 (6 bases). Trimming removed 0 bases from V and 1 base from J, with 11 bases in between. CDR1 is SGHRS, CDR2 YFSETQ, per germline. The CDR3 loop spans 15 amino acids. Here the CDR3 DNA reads TGCGCCAGCAGCTTGGGAGTGGGGGGATCCTACGAGCAGTACTTC. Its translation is CASSLGVGGSYEQYF.

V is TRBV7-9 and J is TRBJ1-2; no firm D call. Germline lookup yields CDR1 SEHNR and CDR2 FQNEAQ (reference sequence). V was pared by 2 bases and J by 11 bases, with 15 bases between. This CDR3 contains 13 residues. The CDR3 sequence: CASSLLDVQRYTF. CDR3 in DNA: TGTGCCAGCAGCTTATTGGACGTCCAGCGGTACACCTTC.

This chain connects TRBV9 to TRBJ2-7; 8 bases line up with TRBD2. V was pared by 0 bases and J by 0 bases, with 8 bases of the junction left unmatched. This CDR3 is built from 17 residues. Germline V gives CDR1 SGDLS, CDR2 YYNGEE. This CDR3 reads CASSVGGAGGLSYEQYF. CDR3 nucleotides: TGTGCCAGCAGCGTAGGAGGCGCGGGAGGCCTCTCCTACGAGCAGTACTTC.

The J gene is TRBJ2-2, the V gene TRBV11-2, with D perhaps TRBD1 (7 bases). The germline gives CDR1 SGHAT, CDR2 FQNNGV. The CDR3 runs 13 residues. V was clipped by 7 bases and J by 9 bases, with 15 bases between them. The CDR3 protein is CASTSGGLRELFF. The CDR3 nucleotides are TGTGCCAGCACCTCAGGGGGGTTGAGGGAGCTGTTTTTT.

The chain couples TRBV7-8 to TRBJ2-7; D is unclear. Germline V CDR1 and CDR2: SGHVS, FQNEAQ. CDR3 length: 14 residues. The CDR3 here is CATSRASRNYEQYF. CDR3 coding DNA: TGTGCGACAAGCCGAGCTAGTCGAAACTACGAGCAGTACTTC. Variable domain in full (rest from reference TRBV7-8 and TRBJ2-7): GAGVSQSPRYKVAKRGQDVALRCDPISGHVSLFWYQQALGQGPEFLTYFQNEAQLDKSGLPSDRFFAERPEGSVSTLKIQRTQQEDSAVYLCATSRASRNYEQYFGPGTRLTVT.

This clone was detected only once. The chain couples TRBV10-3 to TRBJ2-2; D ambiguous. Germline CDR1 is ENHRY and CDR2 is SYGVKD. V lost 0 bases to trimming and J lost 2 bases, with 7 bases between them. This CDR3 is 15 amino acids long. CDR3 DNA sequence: TGTGCCATCAGTGAGTCGGCCTCTAACACCGGGGAGCTGTTTTTT. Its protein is CAISESASNTGELFF.

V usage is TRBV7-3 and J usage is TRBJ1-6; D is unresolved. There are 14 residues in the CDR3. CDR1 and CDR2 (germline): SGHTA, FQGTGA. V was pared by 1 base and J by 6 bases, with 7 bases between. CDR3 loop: CASSLNRSNSPLHF. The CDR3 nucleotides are TGTGCCAGCAGCTTAAACAGAAGTAATTCACCCCTCCACTTT.

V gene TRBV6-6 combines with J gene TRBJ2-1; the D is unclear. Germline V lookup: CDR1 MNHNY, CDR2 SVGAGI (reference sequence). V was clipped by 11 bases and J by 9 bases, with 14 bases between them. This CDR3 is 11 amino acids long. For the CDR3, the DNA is TGTGCCGGTTCTTCGGGTAGTGAGCAGTTCTTC. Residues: CAGSSGSEQFF.

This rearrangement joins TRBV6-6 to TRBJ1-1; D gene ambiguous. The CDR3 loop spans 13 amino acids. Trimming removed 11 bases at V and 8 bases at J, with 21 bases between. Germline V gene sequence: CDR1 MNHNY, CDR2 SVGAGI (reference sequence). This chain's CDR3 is CAHSGRRETEAFF. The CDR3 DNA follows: TGTGCCCACTCCGGCCGGCGGGAGACCGAAGCTTTCTTT.

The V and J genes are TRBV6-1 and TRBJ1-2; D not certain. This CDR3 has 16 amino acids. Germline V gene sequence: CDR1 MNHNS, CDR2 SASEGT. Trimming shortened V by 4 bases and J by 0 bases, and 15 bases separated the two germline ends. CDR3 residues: CASSASRPTTNYGYTF. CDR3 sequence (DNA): TGTGCCAGCAGTGCATCACGGCCGACAACTAACTATGGCTACACCTTC.

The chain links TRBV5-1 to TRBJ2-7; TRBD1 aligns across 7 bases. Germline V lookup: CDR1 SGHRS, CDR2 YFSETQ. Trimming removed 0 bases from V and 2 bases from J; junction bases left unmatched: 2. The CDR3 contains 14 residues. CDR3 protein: CASSLDRGPYEQYF. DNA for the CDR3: TGCGCCAGCAGCTTGGACAGGGGTCCCTACGAGCAGTACTTC.

The CDR3 DNA reads TGTGCCAGCAGTGAAGCGGTGGGCTCGAGCTCCTACGAGCAGTACTTC. Translation: CASSEAVGSSSYEQYF. The V gene is TRBV6-1, the J gene TRBJ2-7; D not certain. Looked up from germline, CDR1 is MNHNS and CDR2 is SASEGT. The ends were cut back, 0 bases at V and 0 bases at J, with 12 bases in the middle. This CDR3 region has 16 residues.

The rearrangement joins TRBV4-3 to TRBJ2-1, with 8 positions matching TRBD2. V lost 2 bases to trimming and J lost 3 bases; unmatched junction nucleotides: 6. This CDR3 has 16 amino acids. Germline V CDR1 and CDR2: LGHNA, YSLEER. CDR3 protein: CASSQMTSAIYNEQFF. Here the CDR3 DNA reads TGCGCCAGCAGCCAAATGACTAGCGCTATCTACAATGAGCAGTTCTTC.

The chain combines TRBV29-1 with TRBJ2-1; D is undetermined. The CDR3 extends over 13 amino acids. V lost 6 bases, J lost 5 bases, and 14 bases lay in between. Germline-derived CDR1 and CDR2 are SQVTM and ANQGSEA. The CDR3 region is CSVVLTSDNEQFF. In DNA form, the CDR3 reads TGCAGCGTGGTCCTAACGTCGGACAATGAGCAGTTCTTC.

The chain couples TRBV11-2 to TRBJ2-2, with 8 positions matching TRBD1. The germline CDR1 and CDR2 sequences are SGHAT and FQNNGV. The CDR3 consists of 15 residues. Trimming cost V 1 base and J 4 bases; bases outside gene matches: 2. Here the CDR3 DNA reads TGTGCCAGCAGCTTAGGGACAGGGAGCACCGGGGAGCTGTTTTTT. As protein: CASSLGTGSTGELFF.

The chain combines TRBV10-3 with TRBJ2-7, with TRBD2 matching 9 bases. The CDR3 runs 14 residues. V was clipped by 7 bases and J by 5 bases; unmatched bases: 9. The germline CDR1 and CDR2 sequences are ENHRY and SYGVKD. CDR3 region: CAIKGGGALNEQYF. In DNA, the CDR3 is TGTGCCATCAAGGGCGGGGGGGCCTTAAACGAGCAGTACTTC.

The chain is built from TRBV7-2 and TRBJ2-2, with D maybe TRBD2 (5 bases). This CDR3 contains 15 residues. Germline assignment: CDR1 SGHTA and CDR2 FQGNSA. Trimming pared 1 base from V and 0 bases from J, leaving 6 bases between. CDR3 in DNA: TGTGCCAGCAGCTTAGGGGGAGCGAACACCGGGGAGCTGTTTTTT. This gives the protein CASSLGGANTGELFF.

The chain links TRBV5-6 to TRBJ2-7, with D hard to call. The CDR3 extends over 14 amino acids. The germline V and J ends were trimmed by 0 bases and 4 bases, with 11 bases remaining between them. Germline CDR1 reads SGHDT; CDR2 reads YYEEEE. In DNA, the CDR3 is TGTGCCAGCAGCTTGGGGCAGTCCCCATACGAGCAGTACTTC. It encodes CASSLGQSPYEQYF.

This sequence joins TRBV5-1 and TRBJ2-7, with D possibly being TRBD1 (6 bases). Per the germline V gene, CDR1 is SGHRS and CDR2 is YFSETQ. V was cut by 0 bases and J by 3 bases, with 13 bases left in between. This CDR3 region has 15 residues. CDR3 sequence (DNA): TGCGCCAGCAGCTTGGCGGCAGGGGTAATCTACGAGCAGTACTTC. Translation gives CASSLAAGVIYEQYF.

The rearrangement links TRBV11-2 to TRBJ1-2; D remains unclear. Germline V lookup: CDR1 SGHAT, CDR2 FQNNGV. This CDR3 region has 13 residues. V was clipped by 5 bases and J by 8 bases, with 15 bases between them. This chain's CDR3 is CASSGSSVKGYTF. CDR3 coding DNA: TGTGCCAGCAGCGGGAGTTCAGTCAAAGGCTACACCTTC.

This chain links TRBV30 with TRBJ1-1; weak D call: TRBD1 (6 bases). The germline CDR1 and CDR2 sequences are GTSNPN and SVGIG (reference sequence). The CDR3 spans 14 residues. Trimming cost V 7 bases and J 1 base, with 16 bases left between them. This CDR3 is CAYNPGHPNTEAFF. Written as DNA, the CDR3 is TGTGCCTACAATCCGGGACACCCGAACACTGAAGCTTTCTTT.

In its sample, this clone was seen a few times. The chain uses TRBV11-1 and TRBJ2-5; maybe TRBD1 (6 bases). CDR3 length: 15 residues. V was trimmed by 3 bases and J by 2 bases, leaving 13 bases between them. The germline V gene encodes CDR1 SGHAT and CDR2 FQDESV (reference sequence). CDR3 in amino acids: CASSFHARGQETQYF. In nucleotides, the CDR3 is TGTGCCAGCAGCTTCCACGCCAGGGGACAAGAGACCCAGTACTTC. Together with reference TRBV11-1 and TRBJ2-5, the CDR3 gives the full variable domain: EAEVAQSPRYKITEKSQAVAFWCDPISGHATLYWYRQILGQGPELLVQFQDESVVDDSQLPKDRFSAERLKGVDSTLKIQPAELGDSAMYLCASSFHARGQETQYFGPGTRLLVL.

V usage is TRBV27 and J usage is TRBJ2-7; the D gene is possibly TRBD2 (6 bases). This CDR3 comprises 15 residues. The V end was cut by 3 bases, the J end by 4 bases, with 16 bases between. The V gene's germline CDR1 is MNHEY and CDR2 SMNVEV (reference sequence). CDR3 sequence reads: CASSFSTAAGYEQYF. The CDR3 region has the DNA TGTGCCAGCAGTTTCTCCACGGCGGCGGGGTACGAGCAGTACTTC.

CDR3 loop: CASSAGTSGAGSDTQYF. CDR3 DNA: TGTGCCAGCAGTGCCGGGACTAGCGGGGCGGGGTCAGATACGCAGTATTTT. This rearrangement joins TRBV6-4 to TRBJ2-3, with 13 nucleotides matching TRBD2. Losses at the gene ends were 4 bases for V and 4 bases for J; bases not matched to a gene: 8. This CDR3 has 17 residues. Germline V gene lookup returns CDR1 MRHNA and CDR2 SNTAGT.

CDR3 sequence (DNA): TGTGCCAGCAGCTCCCGACAGAATAACTATGGCTACACCTTC. It codes for CASSSRQNNYGYTF. V is TRBV7-9 and J is TRBJ1-2, with D maybe TRBD1 (5 bases). CDR1 is SEHNR, CDR2 FQNEAQ, per germline (reference sequence). CDR3 size: 14 residues. Trimming took off 4 bases at V and 1 base at J, with 10 bases between the two ends.

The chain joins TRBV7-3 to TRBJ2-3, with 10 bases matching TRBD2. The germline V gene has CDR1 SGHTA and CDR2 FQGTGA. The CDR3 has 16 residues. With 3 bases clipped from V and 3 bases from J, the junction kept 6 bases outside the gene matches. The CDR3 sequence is CASSFGNSGGTDTQYF. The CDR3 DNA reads TGTGCCAGCAGCTTTGGGAATAGCGGGGGGACAGATACGCAGTATTTT.

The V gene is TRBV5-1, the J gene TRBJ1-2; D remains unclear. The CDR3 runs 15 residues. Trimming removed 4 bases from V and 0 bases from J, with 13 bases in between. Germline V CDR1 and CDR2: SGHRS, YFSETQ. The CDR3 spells CASSPTTGTNYGYTF. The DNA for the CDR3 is TGCGCCAGCAGCCCTACAACCGGGACTAACTATGGCTACACCTTC.

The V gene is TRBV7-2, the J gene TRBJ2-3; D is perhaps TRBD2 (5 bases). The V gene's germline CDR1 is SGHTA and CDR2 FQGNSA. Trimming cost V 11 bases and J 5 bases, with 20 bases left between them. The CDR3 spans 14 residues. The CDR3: CAVGRWRWEDTQYF. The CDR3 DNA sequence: TGTGCCGTCGGAAGATGGAGGTGGGAAGATACGCAGTATTTT.

The CDR3 sequence is CASGTGNGNQPQHF. The CDR3 coding sequence is TGTGCCAGCGGGACAGGGAACGGCAATCAGCCCCAGCATTTT. The chain carries TRBV7-2 and TRBJ1-5, with TRBD1 matching 9 bases. Germline CDR1 SGHTA, CDR2 FQGNSA. This CDR3 region has 14 residues. V was clipped by 8 bases and J by 2 bases; unmatched bases: 4.